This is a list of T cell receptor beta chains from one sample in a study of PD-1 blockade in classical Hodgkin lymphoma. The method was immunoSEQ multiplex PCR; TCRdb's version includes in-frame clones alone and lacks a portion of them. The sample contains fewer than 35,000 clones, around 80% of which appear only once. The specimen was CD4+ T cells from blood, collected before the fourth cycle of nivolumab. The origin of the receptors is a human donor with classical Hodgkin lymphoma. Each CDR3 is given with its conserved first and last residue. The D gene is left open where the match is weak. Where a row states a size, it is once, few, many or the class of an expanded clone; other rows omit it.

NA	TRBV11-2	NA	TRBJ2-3	TGTGCCAGCAACCATTATAGGTTATCGGGCACAGATACGCAGTATTTT	CASNHYRLSGTDTQYF
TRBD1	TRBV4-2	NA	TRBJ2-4	TGTGCCAGCAGCCAACCGACAGGGCATTCCATTCAGTACTTC	CASSQPTGHSIQYF
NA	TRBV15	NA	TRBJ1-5	TGTGCCACCAGCAGAGATTTCGTCGGGTATAGGGGCAATCAGCCCCAGCATTTT	CATSRDFVGYRGNQPQHF
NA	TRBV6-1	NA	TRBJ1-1	TGTGCCAGCAGTGATAGAGGACAAATGAACACTGAAGCTTTCTTT	CASSDRGQMNTEAFF
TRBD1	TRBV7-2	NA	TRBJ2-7	TGTGCCAGCAGCAACCGACAGGGGGCCTACGAGCAGTACTTC	CASSNRQGAYEQYF
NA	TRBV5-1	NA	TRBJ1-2	TGCGCCAGCAGCCTACTTATCAAGCCCAGCGGCTACACCTTC	CASSLLIKPSGYTF
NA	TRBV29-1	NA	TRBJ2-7	TGCAGCGTGGGGGAGGAGGGACAGCACCCCCAGTACTTC	CSVGEEGQHPQYF
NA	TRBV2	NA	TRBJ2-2	TGTGCCAGCACCTTCCAGGGCAACACCGGGGAGCTGTTTTTT	CASTFQGNTGELFF
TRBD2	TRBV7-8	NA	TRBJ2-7	TGTGCCAGCAGCTTAGCGGGACTAGCGGCCTACGAGCAGTACTTC	CASSLAGLAAYEQYF
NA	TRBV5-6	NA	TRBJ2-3	TGTGCCAGCAGGCCCACCTTCCCTAGCACAGATACGCAGTATTTT	CASRPTFPSTDTQYF
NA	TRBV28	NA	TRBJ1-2	TGTGCCAGCAGTCGCGACTTTAACTATGGCTACACCTTC	CASSRDFNYGYTF
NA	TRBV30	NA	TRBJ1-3	TGTGCCTGGAGTGTTGGGCAAGGGAAAACAAACACCATATATTTT	CAWSVGQGKTNTIYF
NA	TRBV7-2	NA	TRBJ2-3	TGTGCCAGCAGCTTAGGCCCGCTCAATTGGGCAGATACGCAGTATTTT	CASSLGPLNWADTQYF
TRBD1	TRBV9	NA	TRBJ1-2	TGTGCCAGCAGCGCGGGGGGGACAGGGGAGCGCGGCTACACCTTC	CASSAGGTGERGYTF
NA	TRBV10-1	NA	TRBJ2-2	TGCGCCAGCAGTGAGCCAGCGGGTCCTAGGACAAAAACCGGGGAGCTGTTTTTT	CASSEPAGPRTKTGELFF
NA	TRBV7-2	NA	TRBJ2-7	TGTGCCAGCAGCTTCCCCGGGACAGAGCAGTACTTC	CASSFPGTEQYF
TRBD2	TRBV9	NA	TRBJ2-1	TGTGCCAGCAGCCCCCACGGGACTAGCGGGGGGTACAATGAGCAGTTCTTC	CASSPHGTSGGYNEQFF
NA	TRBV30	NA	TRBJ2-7	TGTGCCTGGAGTGTCGGTACGTATGGCAGGAGGCTCTACTTC	CAWSVGTYGRRLYF
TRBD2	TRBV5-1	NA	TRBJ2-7	TGCGCCAGCAGCTTACTAGCGGGGGGGAGCCGCGAGCAGTACTTC	CASSLLAGGSREQYF
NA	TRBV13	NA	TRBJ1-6	TGTGCCAGCAGCCTACGCGTTAATCGAATTTCACCCCTCCACTTT	CASSLRVNRISPLHF
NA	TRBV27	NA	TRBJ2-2	TGTGCCAGCAGGCCCACGGCAGCCGGATGGACCGGGGAGCTGTTTTTT	CASRPTAAGWTGELFF
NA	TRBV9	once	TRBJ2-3	TGTGCCAGCAGCCCTCGGGACTTTTACACAGATACGCAGTATTTT	CASSPRDFYTDTQYF
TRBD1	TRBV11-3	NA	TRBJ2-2	TGTGCCAGCAGCAGCGGACAGGGGAACACCGGGGAGCTGTTTTTT	CASSSGQGNTGELFF